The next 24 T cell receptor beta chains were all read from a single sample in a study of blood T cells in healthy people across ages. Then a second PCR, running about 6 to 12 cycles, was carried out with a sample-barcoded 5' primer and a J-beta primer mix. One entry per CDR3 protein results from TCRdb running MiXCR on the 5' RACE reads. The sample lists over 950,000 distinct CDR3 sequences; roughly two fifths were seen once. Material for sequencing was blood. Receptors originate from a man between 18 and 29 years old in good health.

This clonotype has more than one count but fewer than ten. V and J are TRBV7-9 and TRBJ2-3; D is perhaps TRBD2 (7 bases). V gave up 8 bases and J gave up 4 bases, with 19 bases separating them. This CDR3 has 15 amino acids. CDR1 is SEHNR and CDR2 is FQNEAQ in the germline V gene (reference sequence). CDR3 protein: CASAPVRGASDTQYF. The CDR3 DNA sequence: TGTGCCAGCGCCCCGGTCCGGGGGGCGTCAGATACGCAGTATTTT.

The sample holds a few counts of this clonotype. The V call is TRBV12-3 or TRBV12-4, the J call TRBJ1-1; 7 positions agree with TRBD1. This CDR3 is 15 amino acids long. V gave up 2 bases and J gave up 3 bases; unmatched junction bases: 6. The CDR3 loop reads CASSLLTQGDTEAFF. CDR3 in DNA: TGTGCCAGCAGTTTATTAACCCAGGGGGACACTGAAGCTTTCTTT.

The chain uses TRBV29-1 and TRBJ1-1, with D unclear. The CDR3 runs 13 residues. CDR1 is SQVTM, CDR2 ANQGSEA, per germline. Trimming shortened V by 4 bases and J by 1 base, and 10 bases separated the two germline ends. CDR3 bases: TGCAGCGTTGGGGCGGGCGAGAACACTGAAGCTTTCTTT. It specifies CSVGAGENTEAFF.

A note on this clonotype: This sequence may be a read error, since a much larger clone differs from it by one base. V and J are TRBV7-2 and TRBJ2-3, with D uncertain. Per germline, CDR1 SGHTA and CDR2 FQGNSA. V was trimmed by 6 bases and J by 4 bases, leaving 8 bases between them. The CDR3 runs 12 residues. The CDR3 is CASRVVADTQYF. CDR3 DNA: TGTGCCAGCAGAGTAGTCGCAGATACGCAGTATTTT.

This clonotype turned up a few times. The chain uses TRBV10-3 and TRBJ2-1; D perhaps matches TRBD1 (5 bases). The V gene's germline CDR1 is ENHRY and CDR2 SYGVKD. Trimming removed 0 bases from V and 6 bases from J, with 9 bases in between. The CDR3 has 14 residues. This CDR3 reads CAISESRTSNEQFF. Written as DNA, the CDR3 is TGTGCCATCAGTGAGTCGCGGACAAGCAATGAGCAGTTCTTC.

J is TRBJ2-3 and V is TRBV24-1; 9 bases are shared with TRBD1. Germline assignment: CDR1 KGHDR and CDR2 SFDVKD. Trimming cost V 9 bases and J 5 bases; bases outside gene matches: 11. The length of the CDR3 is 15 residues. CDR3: CATGLDRGGQDTQYF. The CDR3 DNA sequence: TGTGCCACCGGCCTGGACAGGGGCGGTCAAGATACGCAGTATTTT.

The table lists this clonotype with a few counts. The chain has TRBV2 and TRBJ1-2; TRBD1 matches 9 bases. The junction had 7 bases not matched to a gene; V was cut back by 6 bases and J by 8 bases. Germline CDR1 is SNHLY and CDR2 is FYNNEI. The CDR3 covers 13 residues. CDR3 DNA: TGTGCCAGCAGGGAGACAGGGGGTGGAGGCTACACCTTC. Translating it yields CASRETGGGGYTF. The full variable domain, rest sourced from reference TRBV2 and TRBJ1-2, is EPEVTQTPSHQVTQMGQEVILRCVPISNHLYFYWYRQILGQKVEFLVSFYNNEISEKSEIFDDQFSVERPDGSNFTLKIRSTKLEDSAMYFCASRETGGGGYTFGSGTRLTVV.

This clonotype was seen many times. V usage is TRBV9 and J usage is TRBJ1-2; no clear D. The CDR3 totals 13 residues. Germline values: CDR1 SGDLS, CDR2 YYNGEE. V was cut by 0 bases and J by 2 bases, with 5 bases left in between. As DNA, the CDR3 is TGTGCCAGCAGCGTAGACTGGAACTATGGCTACACCTTC. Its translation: CASSVDWNYGYTF.

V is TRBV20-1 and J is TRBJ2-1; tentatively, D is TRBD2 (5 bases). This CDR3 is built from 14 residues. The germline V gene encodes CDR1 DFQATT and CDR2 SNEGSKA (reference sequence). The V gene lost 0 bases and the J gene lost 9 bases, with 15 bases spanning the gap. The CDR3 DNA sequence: TGCAGTGCTAGAGATGGAGGAGACGTGAGTGAGCAGTTCTTC. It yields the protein CSARDGGDVSEQFF.

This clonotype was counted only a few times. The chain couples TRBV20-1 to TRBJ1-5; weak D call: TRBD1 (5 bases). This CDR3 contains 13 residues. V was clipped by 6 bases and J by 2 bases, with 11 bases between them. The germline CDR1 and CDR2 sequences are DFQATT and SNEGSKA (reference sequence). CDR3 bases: TGCAGTGCCGGGGGTTGGGGCAATCAGCCCCAGCATTTT. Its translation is CSAGGWGNQPQHF.

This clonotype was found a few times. CDR3 coding DNA: TGTGCCAGCAGTCCGGACAGGTTTAGCTCCTACGAGCAGTACTTC. Translating gives CASSPDRFSSYEQYF. The gene calls are TRBV6-5 and TRBJ2-7, with 7 bases lining up with TRBD1. Losses at the gene ends were 5 bases for V and 0 bases for J; bases not matched to a gene: 7. Per the germline V gene, CDR1 is MNHEY and CDR2 is SVGAGI. This CDR3 is 15 amino acids long.

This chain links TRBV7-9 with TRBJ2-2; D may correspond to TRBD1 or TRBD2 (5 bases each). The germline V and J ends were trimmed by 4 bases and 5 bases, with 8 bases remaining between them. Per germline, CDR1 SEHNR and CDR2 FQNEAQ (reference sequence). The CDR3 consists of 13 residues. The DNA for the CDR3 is TGTGCCAGCAGCTCCGGGGCTACCGGGGAGCTGTTTTTT. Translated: CASSSGATGELFF.

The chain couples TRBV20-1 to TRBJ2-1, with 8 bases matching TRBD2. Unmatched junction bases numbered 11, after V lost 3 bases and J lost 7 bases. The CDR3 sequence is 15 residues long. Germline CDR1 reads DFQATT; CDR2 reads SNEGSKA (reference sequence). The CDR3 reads CSASLGLVSSNEQFF. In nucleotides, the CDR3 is TGCAGTGCTAGCTTGGGACTAGTCTCGTCAAATGAGCAGTTCTTC.

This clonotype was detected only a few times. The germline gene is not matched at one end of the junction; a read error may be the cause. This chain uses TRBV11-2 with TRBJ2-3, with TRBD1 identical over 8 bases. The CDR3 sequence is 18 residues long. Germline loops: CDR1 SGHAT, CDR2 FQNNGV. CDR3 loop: CASTLNRRDRKTTDTQYF. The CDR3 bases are TGTGCCAGCACCTTAAATCGCCGGGACAGGAAAACCACAGATACGCAGTATTTT.

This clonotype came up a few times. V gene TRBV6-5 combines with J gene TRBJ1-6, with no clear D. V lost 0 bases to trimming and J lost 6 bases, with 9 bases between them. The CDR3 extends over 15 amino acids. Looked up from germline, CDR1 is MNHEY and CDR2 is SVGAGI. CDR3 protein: CASSYSGGRNSPLHF. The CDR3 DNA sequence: TGTGCCAGCAGTTACTCGGGAGGGCGTAATTCACCCCTCCACTTT.

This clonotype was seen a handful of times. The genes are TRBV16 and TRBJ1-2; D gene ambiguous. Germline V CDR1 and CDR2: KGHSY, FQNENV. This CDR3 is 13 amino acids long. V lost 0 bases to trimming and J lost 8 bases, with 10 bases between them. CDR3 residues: CASSQSEIGGYTF. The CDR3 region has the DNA TGTGCCAGCAGCCAATCCGAGATAGGCGGCTACACCTTC.

CDR3 amino acids: CASSQTGTDSPLHF. CDR3 coding DNA: TGTGCCAGCAGCCAAACAGGGACTGATTCACCCCTCCACTTT. The J gene is TRBJ1-6, the V gene TRBV14, with D possibly TRBD1 on 6 matching bases. The V end lost 2 bases, the J end lost 8 bases, and 10 bases lay between the germline ends. The CDR3 is 14 residues long. Germline CDR1 and CDR2: SGHDN and FVKESK.

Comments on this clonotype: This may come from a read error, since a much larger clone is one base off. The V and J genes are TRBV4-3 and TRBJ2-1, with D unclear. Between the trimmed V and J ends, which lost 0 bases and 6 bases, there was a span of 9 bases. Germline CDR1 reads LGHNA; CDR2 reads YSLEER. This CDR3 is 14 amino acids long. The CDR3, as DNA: TGCGCCAGCAGCCAAGAGCGCAGTAGCAATGAGCAGTTCTTC. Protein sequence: CASSQERSSNEQFF.

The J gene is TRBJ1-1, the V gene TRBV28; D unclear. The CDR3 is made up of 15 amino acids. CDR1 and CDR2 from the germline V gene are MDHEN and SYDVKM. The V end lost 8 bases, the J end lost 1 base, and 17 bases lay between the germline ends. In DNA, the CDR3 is TGTGCCAGCCTCCTCCGCGGGTCCCCGAACACTGAAGCTTTCTTT. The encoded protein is CASLLRGSPNTEAFF. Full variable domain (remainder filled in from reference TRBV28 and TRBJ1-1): DVKVTQSSRYLVKRTGEKVFLECVQDMDHENMFWYRQDPGLGLRLIYFSYDVKMKEKGDIPEGYSVSREKKERFSLILESASTNQTSMYLCASLLRGSPNTEAFFGQGTRLTVV.

The CDR3 spells CASSWDTSNYGYTF. The CDR3 DNA follows: TGTGCCAGCAGCTGGGACACTTCTAACTATGGCTACACCTTC. V is TRBV5-5 and J is TRBJ1-2, with D perhaps TRBD1 (6 bases). Germline-derived CDR1 and CDR2 are SGHKS and YYEKEE (reference sequence). This CDR3 is built from 14 residues. The V and J ends lost 3 bases and 0 bases respectively, with 9 bases between them.

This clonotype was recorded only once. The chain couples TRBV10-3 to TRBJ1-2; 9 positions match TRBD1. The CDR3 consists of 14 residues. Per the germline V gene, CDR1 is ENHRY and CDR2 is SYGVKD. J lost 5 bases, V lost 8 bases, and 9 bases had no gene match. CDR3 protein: CAIGLQGAEYGYTF. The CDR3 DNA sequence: TGTGCCATCGGGCTACAGGGGGCCGAGTATGGCTACACCTTC.

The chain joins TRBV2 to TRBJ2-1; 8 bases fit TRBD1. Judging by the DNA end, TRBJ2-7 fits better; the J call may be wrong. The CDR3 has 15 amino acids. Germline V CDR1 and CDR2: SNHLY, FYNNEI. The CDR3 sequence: CASSRQGRSYNEQYF. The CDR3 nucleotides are TGTGCCAGCAGTAGACAGGGGAGGTCCTACAATGAGCAGTACTTC.

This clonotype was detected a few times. The CDR3 loop reads CASSYGANTGELFF. CDR3 sequence (DNA): TGTGCCAGCAGTTACGGGGCGAACACCGGGGAGCTGTTTTTT. The rearrangement links TRBV6-5 to TRBJ2-2; D remains ambiguous. The germline V gene has CDR1 MNHEY and CDR2 SVGAGI. This CDR3 region has 14 residues. V gave up 2 bases and J gave up 0 bases, with 4 bases separating them.

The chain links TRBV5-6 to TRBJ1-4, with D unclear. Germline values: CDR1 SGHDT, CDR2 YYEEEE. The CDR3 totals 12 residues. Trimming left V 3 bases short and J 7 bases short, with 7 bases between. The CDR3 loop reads CASSSRREKLFF. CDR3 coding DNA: TGTGCCAGCAGCTCACGTCGTGAAAAACTGTTTTTT. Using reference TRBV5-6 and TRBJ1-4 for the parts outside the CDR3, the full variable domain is DAGVTQSPTHLIKTRGQQVTLRCSPKSGHDTVSWYQQALGQGPQFIFQYYEEEERQRGNFPDRFSGHQFPNYSSELNVNALLLGDSALYLCASSSRREKLFFGSGTQLSVL.